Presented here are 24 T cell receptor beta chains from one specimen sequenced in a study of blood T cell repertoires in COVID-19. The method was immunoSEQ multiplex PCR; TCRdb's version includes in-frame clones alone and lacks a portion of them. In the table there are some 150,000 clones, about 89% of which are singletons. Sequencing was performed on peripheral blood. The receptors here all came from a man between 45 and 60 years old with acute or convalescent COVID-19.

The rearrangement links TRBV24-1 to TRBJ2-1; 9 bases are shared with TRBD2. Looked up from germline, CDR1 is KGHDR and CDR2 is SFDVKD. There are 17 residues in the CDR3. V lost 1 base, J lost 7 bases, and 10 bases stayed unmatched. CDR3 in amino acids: CATSDFAGGLFGNEQFF. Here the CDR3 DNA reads TGTGCCACCAGTGATTTCGCGGGAGGGTTGTTCGGTAATGAGCAGTTCTTC.

The CDR3 sequence: CASSDGQTYGYTF. The CDR3 nucleotides are TGCGCCAGCAGTGATGGCCAAACGTATGGCTACACCTTC. This chain links TRBV5-1 with TRBJ1-2; no reliable D call. V was clipped by 5 bases and J by 5 bases, with 13 bases between them. The germline CDR1 and CDR2 sequences are SGHRS and YFSETQ. CDR3 size: 13 residues.

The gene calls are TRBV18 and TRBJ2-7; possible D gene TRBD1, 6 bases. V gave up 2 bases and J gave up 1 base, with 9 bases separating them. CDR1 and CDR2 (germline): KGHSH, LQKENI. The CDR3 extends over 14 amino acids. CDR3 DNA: TGTGCCAGCTCACCAGGACAGACTTCCTACGAGCAGTACTTC. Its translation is CASSPGQTSYEQYF.

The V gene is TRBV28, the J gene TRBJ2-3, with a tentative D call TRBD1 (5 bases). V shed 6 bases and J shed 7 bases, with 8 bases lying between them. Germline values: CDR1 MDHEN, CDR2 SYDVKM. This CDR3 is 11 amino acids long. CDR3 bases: TGTGCCAGCAGGGACACCTATACGCAGTATTTT. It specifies CASRDTYTQYF.

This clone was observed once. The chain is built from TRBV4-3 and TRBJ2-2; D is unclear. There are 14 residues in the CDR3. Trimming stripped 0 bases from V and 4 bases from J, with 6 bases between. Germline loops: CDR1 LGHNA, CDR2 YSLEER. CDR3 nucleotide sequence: TGCGCCAGCAGCCAAGACAGTTTCACCGGGGAGCTGTTTTTT. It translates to CASSQDSFTGELFF.

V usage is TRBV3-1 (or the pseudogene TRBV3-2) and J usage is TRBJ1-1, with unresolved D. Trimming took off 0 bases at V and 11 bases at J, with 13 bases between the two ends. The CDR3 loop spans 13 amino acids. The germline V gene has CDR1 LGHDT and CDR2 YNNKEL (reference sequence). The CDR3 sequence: CASSQDHSQVAFF. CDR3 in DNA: TGTGCCAGCAGCCAAGATCACAGTCAGGTGGCTTTCTTT.

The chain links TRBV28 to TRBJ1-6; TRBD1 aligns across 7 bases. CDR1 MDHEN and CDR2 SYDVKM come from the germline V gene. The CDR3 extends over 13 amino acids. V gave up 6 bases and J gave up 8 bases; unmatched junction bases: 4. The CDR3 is CASRRDSYSPLHF. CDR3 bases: TGTGCCAGCAGGCGGGACAGCTATTCACCCCTCCACTTT.

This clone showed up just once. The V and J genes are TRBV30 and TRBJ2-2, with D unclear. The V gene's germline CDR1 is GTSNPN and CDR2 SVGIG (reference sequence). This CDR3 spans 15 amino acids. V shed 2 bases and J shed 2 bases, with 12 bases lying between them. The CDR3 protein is CAWSSRVVNTGELFF. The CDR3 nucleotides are TGTGCCTGGAGTTCCCGGGTCGTAAACACCGGGGAGCTGTTTTTT.

The CDR3 region has the DNA TGCGCCAGCAGCCAAGATCTCGGGACACCATATGCGCCCCAGCATTTT. As protein: CASSQDLGTPYAPQHF. This chain uses TRBV4-1 with TRBJ1-5, with D possibly being TRBD1 (6 bases). The CDR3 has 16 residues. Between the trimmed V and J ends, which lost 0 bases and 9 bases, there was a span of 18 bases. Germline-derived CDR1 and CDR2 are MGHRA and YSYEKL.

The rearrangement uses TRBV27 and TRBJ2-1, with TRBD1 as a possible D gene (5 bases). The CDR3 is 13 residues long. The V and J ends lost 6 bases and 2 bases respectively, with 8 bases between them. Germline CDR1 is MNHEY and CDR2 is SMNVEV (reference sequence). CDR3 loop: CASRSGTYNEQFF. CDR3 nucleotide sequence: TGTGCCAGCAGGTCAGGGACCTACAATGAGCAGTTCTTC.

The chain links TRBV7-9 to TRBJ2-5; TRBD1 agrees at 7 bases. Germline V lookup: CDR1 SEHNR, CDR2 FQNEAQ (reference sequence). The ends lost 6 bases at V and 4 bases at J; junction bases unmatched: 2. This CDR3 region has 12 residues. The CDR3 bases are TGTGCCAGCAGGACAGGGTCAGAGACCCAGTACTTC. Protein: CASRTGSETQYF.

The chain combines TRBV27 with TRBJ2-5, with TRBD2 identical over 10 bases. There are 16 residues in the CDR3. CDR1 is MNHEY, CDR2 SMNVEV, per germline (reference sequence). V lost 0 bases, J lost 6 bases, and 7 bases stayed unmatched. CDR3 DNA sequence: TGTGCCAGCAGTTTATCGACCCTAGCGGGAGCGAAGACCCAGTACTTC. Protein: CASSLSTLAGAKTQYF.

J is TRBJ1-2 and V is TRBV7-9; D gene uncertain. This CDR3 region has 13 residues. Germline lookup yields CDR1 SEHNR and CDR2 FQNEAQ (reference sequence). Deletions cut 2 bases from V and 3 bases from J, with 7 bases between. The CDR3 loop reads CASSLSSHYGYTF. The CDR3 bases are TGTGCCAGCAGCTTATCTAGCCACTATGGCTACACCTTC.

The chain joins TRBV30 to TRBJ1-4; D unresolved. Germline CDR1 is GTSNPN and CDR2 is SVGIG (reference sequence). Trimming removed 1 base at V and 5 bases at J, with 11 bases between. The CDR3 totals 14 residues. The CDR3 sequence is CAWSGGRRNEKLFF. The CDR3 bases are TGTGCCTGGAGTGGCGGCAGGAGGAATGAAAAACTGTTTTTT.

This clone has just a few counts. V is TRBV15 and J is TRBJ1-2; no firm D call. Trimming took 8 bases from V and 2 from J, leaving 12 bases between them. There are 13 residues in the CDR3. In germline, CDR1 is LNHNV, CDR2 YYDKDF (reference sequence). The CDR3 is CATRPGSNYGYTF. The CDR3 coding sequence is TGTGCCACCCGGCCGGGTTCCAACTATGGCTACACCTTC.

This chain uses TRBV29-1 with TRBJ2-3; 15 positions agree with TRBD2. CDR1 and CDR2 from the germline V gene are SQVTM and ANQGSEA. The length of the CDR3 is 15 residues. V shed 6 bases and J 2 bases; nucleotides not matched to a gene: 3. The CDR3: CSVGLAGGLTDTQYF. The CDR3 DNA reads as TGCAGCGTCGGACTAGCGGGAGGGCTCACAGATACGCAGTATTTT.

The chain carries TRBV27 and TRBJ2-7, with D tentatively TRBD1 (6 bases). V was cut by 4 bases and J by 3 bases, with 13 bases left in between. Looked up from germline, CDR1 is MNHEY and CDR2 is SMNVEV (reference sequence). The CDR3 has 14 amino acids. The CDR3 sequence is CASSSQGPFYEQYF. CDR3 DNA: TGTGCCAGCAGTTCACAGGGACCGTTCTACGAGCAGTACTTC.

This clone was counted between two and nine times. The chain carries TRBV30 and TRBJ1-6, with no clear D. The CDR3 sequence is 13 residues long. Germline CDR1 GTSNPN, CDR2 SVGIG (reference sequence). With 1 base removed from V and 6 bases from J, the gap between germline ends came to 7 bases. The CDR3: CAWSGQANSPLHF. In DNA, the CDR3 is TGTGCCTGGAGTGGTCAGGCTAATTCACCCCTCCACTTT.

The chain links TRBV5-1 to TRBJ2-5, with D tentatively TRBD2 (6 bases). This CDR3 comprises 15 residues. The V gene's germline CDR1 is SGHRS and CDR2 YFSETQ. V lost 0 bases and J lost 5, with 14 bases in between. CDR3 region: CASSLVAAVRETQYF. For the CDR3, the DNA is TGCGCCAGCAGCTTGGTAGCGGCGGTCCGGGAGACCCAGTACTTC.

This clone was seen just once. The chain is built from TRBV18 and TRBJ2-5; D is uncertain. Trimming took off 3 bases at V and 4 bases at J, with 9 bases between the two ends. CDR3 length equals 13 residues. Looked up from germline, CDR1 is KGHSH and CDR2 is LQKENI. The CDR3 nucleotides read TGTGCCAGCTCACCGTCTGTATTAGAGACCCAGTACTTC. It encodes CASSPSVLETQYF.

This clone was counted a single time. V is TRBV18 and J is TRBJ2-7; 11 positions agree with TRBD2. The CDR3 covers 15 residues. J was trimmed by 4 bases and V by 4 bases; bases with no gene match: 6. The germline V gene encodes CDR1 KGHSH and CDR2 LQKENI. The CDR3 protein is CASSLPGLADYEQYF. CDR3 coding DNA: TGTGCCAGCTCACTCCCGGGACTAGCGGATTACGAGCAGTACTTC.

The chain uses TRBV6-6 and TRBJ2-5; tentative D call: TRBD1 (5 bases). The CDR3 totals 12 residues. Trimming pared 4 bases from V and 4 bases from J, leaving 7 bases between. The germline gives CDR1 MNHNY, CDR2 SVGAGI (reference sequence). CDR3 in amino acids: CASSSGSETQYF. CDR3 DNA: TGTGCCAGCAGTTCAGGGTCAGAGACCCAGTACTTC.

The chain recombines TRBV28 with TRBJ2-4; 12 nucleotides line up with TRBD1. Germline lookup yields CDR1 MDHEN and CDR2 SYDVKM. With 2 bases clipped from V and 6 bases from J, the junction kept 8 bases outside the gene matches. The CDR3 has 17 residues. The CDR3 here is CASSLAGDRGLGNIQYF. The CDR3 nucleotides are TGTGCCAGCAGTTTAGCGGGGGACAGGGGGCTGGGAAACATTCAGTACTTC.

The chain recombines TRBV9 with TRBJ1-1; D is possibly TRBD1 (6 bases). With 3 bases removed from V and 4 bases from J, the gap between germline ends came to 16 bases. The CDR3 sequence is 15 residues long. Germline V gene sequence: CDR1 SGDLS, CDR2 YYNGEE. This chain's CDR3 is CASSASGTRGTEAFF. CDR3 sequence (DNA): TGTGCCAGCAGCGCCTCCGGGACAAGAGGCACTGAAGCTTTCTTT. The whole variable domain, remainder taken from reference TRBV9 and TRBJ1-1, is DSGVTQTPKHLITATGQRVTLRCSPRSGDLSVYWYQQSLDQGLQFLIQYYNGEERAKGNILERFSAQQFPDLHSELNLSSLELGDSALYFCASSASGTRGTEAFFGQGTRLTVV.